The T cell receptor beta chain described here comes from a study of T cell responses to AZD1222 COVID-19 vaccine. Study-level results: Along spike, vaccine-associated CD4 TCRs were found throughout, with dominance at 160-218 and 743-854. Just a handful of people given AZD1222 tested seropositive at baseline. Donors in the cohort were predominantly white British and more often female, and clonal diversity was possibly underestimated. Receipt of two AZD1222 doses was followed by a rise in Spike-specific TCR breadth and depth.

Data came from immunoSEQ multiplex PCR; TCRdb stores just in-frame clones and leaves some out. The sample carries roughly 200,000 clones, roughly 94% recorded once. With respect to this clone: The target antigen is unknown.

Sequences were derived from peripheral blood, sampled 28 days after the second dose of the MenACWY control vaccine. The clonotype was recovered from an adult who received the MenACWY meningococcal vaccine as a control.

The CDR3 reads CASSHRAPGLYNEQFF. CDR3 bases: TGTGCCAGCAGCCATCGAGCCCCGGGACTATACAATGAGCAGTTCTTC. This chain joins TRBV7-8 and TRBJ2-1, with TRBD2 matching 7 bases. Germline CDR1 and CDR2: SGHVS and FQNEAQ. The junction had 11 bases not matched to a gene; V was cut back by 5 bases and J by 4 bases. CDR3 length: 16 residues.